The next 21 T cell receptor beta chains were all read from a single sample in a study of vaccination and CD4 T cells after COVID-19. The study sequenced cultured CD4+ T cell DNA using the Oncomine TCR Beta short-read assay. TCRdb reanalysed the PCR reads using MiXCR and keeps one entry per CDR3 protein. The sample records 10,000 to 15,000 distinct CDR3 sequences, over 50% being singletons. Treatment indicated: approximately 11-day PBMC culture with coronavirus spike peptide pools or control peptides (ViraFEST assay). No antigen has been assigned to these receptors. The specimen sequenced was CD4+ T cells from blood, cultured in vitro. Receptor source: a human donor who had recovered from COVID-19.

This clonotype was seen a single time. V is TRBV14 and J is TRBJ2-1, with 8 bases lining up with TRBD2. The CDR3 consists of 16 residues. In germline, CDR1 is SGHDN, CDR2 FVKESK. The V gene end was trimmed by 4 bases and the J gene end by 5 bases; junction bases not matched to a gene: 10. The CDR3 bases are TGTGCCAGCAGCCCCAATAGCGGGAAGTCCAACAATGAGCAGTTCTTC. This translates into CASSPNSGKSNNEQFF.

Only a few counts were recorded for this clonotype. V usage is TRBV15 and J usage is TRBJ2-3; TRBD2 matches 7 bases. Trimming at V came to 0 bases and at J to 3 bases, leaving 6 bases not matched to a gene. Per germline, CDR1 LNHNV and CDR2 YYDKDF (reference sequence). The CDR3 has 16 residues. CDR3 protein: CATSRDRGVLTDTQYF. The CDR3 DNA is TGTGCCACCAGCAGAGATCGGGGGGTTTTGACAGATACGCAGTATTTT.

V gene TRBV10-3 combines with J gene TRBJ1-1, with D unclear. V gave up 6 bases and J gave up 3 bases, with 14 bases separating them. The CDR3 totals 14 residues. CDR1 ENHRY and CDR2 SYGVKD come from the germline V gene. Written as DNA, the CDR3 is TGTGCCATCAGACCCTTCGACCGAGACACTGAAGCTTTCTTT. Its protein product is CAIRPFDRDTEAFF.

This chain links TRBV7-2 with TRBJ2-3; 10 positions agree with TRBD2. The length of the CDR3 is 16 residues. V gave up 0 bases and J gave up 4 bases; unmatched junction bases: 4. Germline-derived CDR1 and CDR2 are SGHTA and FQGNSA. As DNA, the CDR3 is TGTGCCAGCAGCTTAGCCGGACTAGCGGTCGCAGATACGCAGTATTTT. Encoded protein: CASSLAGLAVADTQYF.

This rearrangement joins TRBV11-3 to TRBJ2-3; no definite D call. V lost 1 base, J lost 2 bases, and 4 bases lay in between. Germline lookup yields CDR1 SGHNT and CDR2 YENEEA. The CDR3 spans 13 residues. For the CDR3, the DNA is TGTGCCAGCAGCTTAGGAGACACAGATACGCAGTATTTT. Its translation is CASSLGDTDTQYF.

The CDR3 sequence is CASSLGYYGYTF. CDR3 in DNA: TGTGCCAGCAGCTTAGGGTACTATGGCTACACCTTC. The chain has TRBV7-9 and TRBJ1-2, with unresolved D. Germline V CDR1 and CDR2: SEHNR, FQNEAQ (reference sequence). CDR3 length: 12 amino acids. Between the trimmed V and J ends, which lost 1 base and 3 bases, there was a span of 3 bases.

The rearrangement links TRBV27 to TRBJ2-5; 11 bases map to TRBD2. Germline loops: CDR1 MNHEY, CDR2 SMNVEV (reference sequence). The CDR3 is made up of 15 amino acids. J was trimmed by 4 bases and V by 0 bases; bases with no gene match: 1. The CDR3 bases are TGTGCCAGCAGTTTATCCACTAGCGGGAGAGAGACCCAGTACTTC. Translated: CASSLSTSGRETQYF.

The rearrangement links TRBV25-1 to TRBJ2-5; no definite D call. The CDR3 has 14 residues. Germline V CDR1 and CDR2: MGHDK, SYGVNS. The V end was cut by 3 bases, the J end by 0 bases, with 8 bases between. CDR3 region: CASSDSRHQETQYF. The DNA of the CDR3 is TGTGCCAGCAGTGATTCGCGTCACCAAGAGACCCAGTACTTC.

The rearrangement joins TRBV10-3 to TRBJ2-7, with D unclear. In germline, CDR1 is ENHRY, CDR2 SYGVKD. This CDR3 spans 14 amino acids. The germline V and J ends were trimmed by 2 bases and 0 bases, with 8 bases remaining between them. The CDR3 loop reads CAISEGGSSYEQYF. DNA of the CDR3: TGTGCCATCAGTGAGGGCGGTAGCTCCTACGAGCAGTACTTC.

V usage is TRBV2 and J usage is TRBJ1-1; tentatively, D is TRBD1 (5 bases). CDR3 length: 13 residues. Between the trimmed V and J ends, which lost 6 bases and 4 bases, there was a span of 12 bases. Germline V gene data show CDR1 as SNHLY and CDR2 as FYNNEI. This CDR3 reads CASRRQGGTEAFF. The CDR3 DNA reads TGTGCCAGCAGAAGGCAGGGAGGCACTGAAGCTTTCTTT.

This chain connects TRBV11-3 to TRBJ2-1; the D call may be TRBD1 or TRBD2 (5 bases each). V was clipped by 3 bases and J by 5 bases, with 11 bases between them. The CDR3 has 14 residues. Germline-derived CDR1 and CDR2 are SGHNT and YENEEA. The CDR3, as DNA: TGTGCCAGCAGCTTCGTGATGGGGGACAATGAGCAGTTCTTC. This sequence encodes CASSFVMGDNEQFF.

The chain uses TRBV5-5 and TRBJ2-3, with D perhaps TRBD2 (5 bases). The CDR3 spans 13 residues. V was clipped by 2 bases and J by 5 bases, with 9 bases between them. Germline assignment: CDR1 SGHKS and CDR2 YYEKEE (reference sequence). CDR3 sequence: CASSFGGGDTQYF. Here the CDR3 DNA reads TGTGCCAGCAGCTTTGGAGGCGGAGATACGCAGTATTTT. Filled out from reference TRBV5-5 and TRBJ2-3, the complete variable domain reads DAGVTQSPTHLIKTRGQQVTLRCSPISGHKSVSWYQQVLGQGPQFIFQYYEKEERGRGNFPDRFSARQFPNYSSELNVNALLLGDSALYLCASSFGGGDTQYFGPGTRLTVL.

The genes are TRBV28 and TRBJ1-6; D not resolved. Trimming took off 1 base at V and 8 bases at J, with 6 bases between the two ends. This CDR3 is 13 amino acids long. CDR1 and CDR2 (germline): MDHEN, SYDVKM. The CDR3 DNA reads TGTGCCAGCAGTTTATTAGCCCATTCACCCCTCCACTTT. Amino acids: CASSLLAHSPLHF.

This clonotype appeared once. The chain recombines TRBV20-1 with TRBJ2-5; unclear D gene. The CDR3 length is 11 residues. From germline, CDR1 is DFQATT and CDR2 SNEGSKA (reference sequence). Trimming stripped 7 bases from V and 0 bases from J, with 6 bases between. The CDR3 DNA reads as TGCAGTGTAAATCACCAAGAGACCCAGTACTTC. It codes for CSVNHQETQYF.

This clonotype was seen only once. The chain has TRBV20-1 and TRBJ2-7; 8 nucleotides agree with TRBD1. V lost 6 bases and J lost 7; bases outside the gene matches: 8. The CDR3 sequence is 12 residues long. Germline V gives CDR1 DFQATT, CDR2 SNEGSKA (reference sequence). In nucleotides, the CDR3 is TGCAGTGCGAGTGGACAGGGTGGAGAGCAGTACTTC. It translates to CSASGQGGEQYF.

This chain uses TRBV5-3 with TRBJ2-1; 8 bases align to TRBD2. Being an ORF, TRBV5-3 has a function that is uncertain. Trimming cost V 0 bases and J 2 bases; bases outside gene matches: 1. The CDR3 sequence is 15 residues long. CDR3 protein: CARSLAGGPYNEQFF. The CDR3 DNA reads TGTGCCAGAAGCTTGGCGGGAGGGCCCTACAATGAGCAGTTCTTC.

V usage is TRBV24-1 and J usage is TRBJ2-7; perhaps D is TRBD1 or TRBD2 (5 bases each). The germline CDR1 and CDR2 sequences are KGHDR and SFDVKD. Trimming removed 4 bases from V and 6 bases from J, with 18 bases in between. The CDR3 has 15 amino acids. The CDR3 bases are TGTGCCACCAGTGACCCGGGACGGGGCCTTTTCGAGCAGTACTTC. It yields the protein CATSDPGRGLFEQYF.

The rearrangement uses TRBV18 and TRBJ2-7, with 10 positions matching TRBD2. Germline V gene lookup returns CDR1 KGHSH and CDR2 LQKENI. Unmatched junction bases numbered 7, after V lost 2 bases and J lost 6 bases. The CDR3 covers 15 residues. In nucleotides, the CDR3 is TGTGCCAGCTCACCATGGGCACTAGCGGGATCCGAGCAGTACTTC. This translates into CASSPWALAGSEQYF.

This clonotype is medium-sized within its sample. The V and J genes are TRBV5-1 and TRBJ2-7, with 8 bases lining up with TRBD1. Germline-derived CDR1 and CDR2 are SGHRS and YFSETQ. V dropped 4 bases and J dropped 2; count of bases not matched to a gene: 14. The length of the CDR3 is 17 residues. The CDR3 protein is CASSLTHRTGSPYEQYF. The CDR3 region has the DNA TGCGCCAGCAGCCTAACCCATCGGACAGGGTCGCCCTACGAGCAGTACTTC.

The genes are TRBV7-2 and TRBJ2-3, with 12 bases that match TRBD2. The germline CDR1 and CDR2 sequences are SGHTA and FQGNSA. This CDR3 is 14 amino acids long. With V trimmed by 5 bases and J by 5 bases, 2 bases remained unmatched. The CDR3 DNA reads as TGTGCCAGCAGCAAGGGACTAGCGGGAGATACGCAGTATTTT. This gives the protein CASSKGLAGDTQYF.

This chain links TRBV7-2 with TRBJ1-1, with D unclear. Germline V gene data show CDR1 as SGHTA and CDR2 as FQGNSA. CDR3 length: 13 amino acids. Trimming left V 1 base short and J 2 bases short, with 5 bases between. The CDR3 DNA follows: TGTGCCAGCAGCTTAGACAGAAACACTGAAGCTTTCTTT. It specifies CASSLDRNTEAFF.